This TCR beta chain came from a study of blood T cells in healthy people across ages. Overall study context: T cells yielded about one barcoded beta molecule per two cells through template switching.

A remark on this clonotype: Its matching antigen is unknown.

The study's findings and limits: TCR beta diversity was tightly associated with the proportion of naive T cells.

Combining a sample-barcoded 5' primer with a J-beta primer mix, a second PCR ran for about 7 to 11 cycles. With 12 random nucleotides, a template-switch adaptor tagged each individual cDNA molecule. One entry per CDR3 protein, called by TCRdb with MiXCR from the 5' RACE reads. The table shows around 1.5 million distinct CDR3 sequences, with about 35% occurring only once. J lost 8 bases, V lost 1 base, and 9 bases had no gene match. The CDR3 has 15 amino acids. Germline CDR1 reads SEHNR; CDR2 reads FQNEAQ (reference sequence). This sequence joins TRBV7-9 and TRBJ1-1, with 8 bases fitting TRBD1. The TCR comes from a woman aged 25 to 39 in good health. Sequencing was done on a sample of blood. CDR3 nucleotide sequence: TGTGCCAGCAGCTTAGACGGGGGGGGGACAGGCGAAGCTTTCTTT. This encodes CASSLDGGGTGEAFF.